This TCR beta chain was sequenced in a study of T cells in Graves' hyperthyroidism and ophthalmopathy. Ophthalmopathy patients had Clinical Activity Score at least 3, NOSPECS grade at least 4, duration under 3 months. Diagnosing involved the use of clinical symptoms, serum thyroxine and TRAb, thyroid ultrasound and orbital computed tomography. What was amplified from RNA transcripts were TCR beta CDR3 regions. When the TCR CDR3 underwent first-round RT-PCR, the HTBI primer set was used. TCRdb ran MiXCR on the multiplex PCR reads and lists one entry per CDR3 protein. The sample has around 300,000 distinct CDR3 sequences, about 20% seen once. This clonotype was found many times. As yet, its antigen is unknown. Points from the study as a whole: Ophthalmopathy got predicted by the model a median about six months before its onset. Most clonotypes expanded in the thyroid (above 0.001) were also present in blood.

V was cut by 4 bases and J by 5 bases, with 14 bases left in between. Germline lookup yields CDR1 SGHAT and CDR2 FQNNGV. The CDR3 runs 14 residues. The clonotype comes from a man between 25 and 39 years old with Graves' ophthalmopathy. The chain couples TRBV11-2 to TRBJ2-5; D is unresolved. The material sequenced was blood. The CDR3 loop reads CASSSSAPGETQYF. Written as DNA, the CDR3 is TGTGCCAGCAGCTCCTCGGCGCCCGGCGAGACCCAGTACTTC.